A selection of T cell receptor beta chains follows, all from one sample in a study of T cells in Graves' hyperthyroidism and ophthalmopathy. From the multiplex PCR reads, TCRdb called clonotypes with MiXCR, one entry per CDR3 protein. The sample has hundreds of thousands of distinct CDR3 sequences; 12% to 15% are singletons. Material for sequencing was blood. These receptors all come from a woman under 30 with Graves' hyperthyroidism. CDR3s include the opening cysteine and the closing phenylalanine or tryptophan. A D gene is named only where the DNA matches it firmly. Size values are once, few and many counts, or a class for expanded clones, and some rows have none.

d_gene	v_gene	j_gene	abundance	CDR3nt	CDR3aa
NA	TRBV6-1	TRBJ1-1	few	TGTGCCAGCACCTGGGGTGGGGGAAGGATGAACACTGAAGCTTTCTTT	CASTWGGGRMNTEAFF
NA	TRBV28	TRBJ2-7	many	TGTGCCAGCAGTCGGGCGGGAAGGACATACCGGCAGTACTTC	CASSRAGRTYRQYF
NA	TRBV4-3	TRBJ1-1	few	TGCGCCAGCAGCCGGGGGGGACTGAATAAAGATACTGAAGCTTTCTTT	CASSRGGLNKDTEAFF
TRBD1	TRBV27	TRBJ1-2	many	TGTGCCAGCAGTTTTGGACAGGGGGCAGGCTACACCTTC	CASSFGQGAGYTF
TRBD2	TRBV7-9	TRBJ2-1	many	TGTGCCAGCAGCTTAGTTCTTGGACTAGCGGGGGAAAACAATGAGCAGTTCTTC	CASSLVLGLAGENNEQFF
NA	TRBV30	TRBJ1-2	NA	TGTGCCTGGGTGCCAAGGAGCGCCTATGGCTACACCTTC	CAWVPRSAYGYTF
NA	TRBV7-2	TRBJ1-1	many	TGTGCCAGCAGCTTATTTGGGGTAAACACTGAAGCTTTCTTT	CASSLFGVNTEAFF
NA	TRBV2	TRBJ1-4	many	TGTGCCAGCAGTCCGGGAGGCGAAAAACTGTTTTTT	CASSPGGEKLFF
TRBD1	TRBV6-1	TRBJ1-5	many	TGTGCCAGCAGTAATATACAGGGGCCGCCCCAGCATTTT	CASSNIQGPPQHF
TRBD1	TRBV6-1	TRBJ2-7	many	TGTGCCAGCATGAGGGGACAGGGATCCTACGAGCAGTACTTC	CASMRGQGSYEQYF
NA	TRBV7-9	TRBJ1-4	NA	TGTGCCAGCAGCTTCAGGGGCTATAATGAAAAACTGTTTTTT	CASSFRGYNEKLFF
NA	TRBV19	TRBJ1-2	NA	TGTGCCAGTACCCGCTTCCGGACAATCGACTCCTATGGCTACACCTTC	CASTRFRTIDSYGYTF
NA	TRBV28	TRBJ2-7	many	TGTGCCAGCAGTTCACCGGGACTGCCTTACGAGCAGTACTTC	CASSSPGLPYEQYF
TRBD2	TRBV3-1	TRBJ2-2	once	TGTGCCAGCAGCGCACGGACTAGCGGGAGCGGGGAGCTGTTTTTT	CASSARTSGSGELFF
TRBD2	TRBV28	TRBJ2-7	many	TGTGCCAGCACGCGGGGGGGCTCCTACGAGCAGTACTTC	CASTRGGSYEQYF
NA	TRBV11-2	TRBJ2-1	many	TGTGCCAGCACCTCGGGACTGATTTACAATGAGCAGTTCTTC	CASTSGLIYNEQFF
NA	TRBV4-3	TRBJ2-1	few	TGCGCCAGCAGCCAAGATAACGGACTGGACAATGAGCAGTTCTTC	CASSQDNGLDNEQFF
NA	TRBV19	TRBJ2-7	NA	TGTGCCAGCGTTGCAACCTACGAGCAGTACTTC	CASVATYEQYF
NA	TRBV15	TRBJ1-4	NA	TGTGCCACCAGCAGAGACGCGTATGAAAAACTGTTTTTT	CATSRDAYEKLFF
TRBD1	TRBV14	TRBJ1-2	NA	TGTGCCAGCAGCCACACAGGGGGACACTATGGCTACACCTTC	CASSHTGGHYGYTF
NA	TRBV3-1	TRBJ2-1	many	TGTGCCAGCAGCCACTCGCCGATGAGGTTAGGAAATGAGCAGTTCTTC	CASSHSPMRLGNEQFF
NA	TRBV7-8	TRBJ2-2	few	TGTGCCAGCAGTCAGGGGACTAAAAACACCGGGGAGCTGTTTTTT	CASSQGTKNTGELFF
NA	TRBV12-3/TRBV12-4	TRBJ1-1	NA	TGTGCCAGCAGCCCCCGTACTCTATTCGAAGCTTTCTTT	CASSPRTLFEAFF
NA	TRBV29-1	TRBJ1-3	NA	TGCAGCGTTACCCCTCCGAATTTGGGGCCTGGAAACACCATATATTTT	CSVTPPNLGPGNTIYF
NA	TRBV7-9	TRBJ2-5	few	TGTGCCAGCAAGGCGGCACAAGAGACCCAGTACTTC	CASKAAQETQYF
NA	TRBV5-1	TRBJ2-7	NA	TGCGCCAGCAGCTTGGCCGTTCAGACCGCCCACGAGCAGTACTTC	CASSLAVQTAHEQYF
TRBD1	TRBV12-3/TRBV12-4	TRBJ1-1	many	TGTGCCAGCAGTTCCTATAAAGGGGGGACAGGGGGCCTGACTGAAGCTTTCTTT	CASSSYKGGTGGLTEAFF
NA	TRBV9	TRBJ2-1	NA	TGTGCCAGCTCTTCGGGAGTATCCTACAATGAGCAGTTCTTC	CASSSGVSYNEQFF
NA	TRBV3-1	TRBJ2-7	many	TGTGCCAGCAGCCATGGGGGCCGCGAGCAGTACTTC	CASSHGGREQYF
TRBD1	TRBV27	TRBJ2-3	many	TGTGCCAGCAGGCCTTACCGGGACAGAAACACAGATACGCAGTATTTT	CASRPYRDRNTDTQYF
NA	TRBV12-3/TRBV12-4	TRBJ2-2	many	TGTGCCAGCAGTTTTATCTCCCAGAGGTCCGGGGAGCTGTTTTTT	CASSFISQRSGELFF
NA	TRBV20-1	TRBJ2-3	many	TGCAGTGCTAGGTCGGGATCCTCCAACACAGATACGCAGTATTTT	CSARSGSSNTDTQYF
NA	TRBV11-1	TRBJ2-1	NA	TGTGCCAGCAGCGACTACAGGGAACCTGAGCAGTTCTTC	CASSDYREPEQFF
NA	TRBV9	TRBJ1-3	few	TGTGCCAGCAGCGTAGGGGCAGCCGACTCTGGAAACACCATATATTTT	CASSVGAADSGNTIYF
NA	TRBV7-9	TRBJ1-1	many	TGTGCCAGCGTTATTCAGAGTGGCCTGAACACTGAAGCTTTCTTT	CASVIQSGLNTEAFF
TRBD2	TRBV30	TRBJ2-1	many	TGTGCCTGGACGCCGGGACTAGCAAATGAGCAGTTCTTC	CAWTPGLANEQFF
NA	TRBV12-5	TRBJ2-5	NA	TGTGCTAGTGGCTTCCCAGGAGAGACCCAGTACTTC	CASGFPGETQYF
NA	TRBV4-2	TRBJ2-7	few	TGTGCCAGCAGCCAAGATAGAGCAGGCCCCTACGAGCAGTACTTC	CASSQDRAGPYEQYF
TRBD1	TRBV5-1	TRBJ2-7	NA	TGCGCCAGCAGCTTGCAAACAGGGGTCGGCTACGAGCAGTACTTC	CASSLQTGVGYEQYF
TRBD1	TRBV12-3/TRBV12-4	TRBJ2-7	many	TGTGCCAGCAGTTTGGCAGGGGGCGAGCAGTACTTC	CASSLAGGEQYF
NA	TRBV6-2/TRBV6-3	TRBJ2-1	many	TGTGCCAGCAGTTACGGGGGGACCTACAATGAGCAGTTCTTC	CASSYGGTYNEQFF
TRBD1	TRBV7-8	TRBJ2-1	many	TGTGCCAGCAGCTTAGGATGGGGACAGGGAGGATCCTACAATGAGCAGTTCTTC	CASSLGWGQGGSYNEQFF
NA	TRBV6-2/TRBV6-3	TRBJ2-5	many	TGTGCCAGCAGTTACTCTGTGCAGGGGGAGACCCAGTACTTC	CASSYSVQGETQYF
NA	TRBV15	TRBJ2-7	many	TGTGCCACCAGCAGAGATAATAGCGAGATAAGTAACTACGAGCAGTACTTC	CATSRDNSEISNYEQYF
NA	TRBV30	TRBJ1-2	many	TGTGCCTGGAGCGCCACAGGGTATGGCTACACCTTC	CAWSATGYGYTF
NA	TRBV3-1	TRBJ2-3	many	TGTGCCAGCAGCCAGGGCTGGTTTGGGGGCACAGATACGCAGTATTTT	CASSQGWFGGTDTQYF
TRBD1	TRBV27	TRBJ1-5	NA	TGTGCCAGCAGGGACAGGGTAAACCTCGGTGCGGATCAGCCCCAGCATTTT	CASRDRVNLGADQPQHF
TRBD2	TRBV25-1	TRBJ2-3	NA	TGTGCCACGTCGACTAGCGGGAGAGGAGATACGCAGTATTTT	CATSTSGRGDTQYF
NA	TRBV2	TRBJ2-3	many	TGTGCCAGCAGTGAATCGCGAGTAGCAGCTAGCACAGATACGCAGTATTTT	CASSESRVAASTDTQYF
NA	TRBV2	TRBJ2-1	many	TGTGCCAGCAGCGAATTCATCAACAATGAGCAGTTCTTC	CASSEFINNEQFF
NA	TRBV7-9	TRBJ2-6	few	TGCGCCGGAATTAATGGGGGATCTGGGGCCAACGTCCTGACTTTC	CAGINGGSGANVLTF
NA	TRBV9	TRBJ1-1	few	TGTGCCAGCAGCGTCAACCCAAAGGGCACTGAAGCTTTCTTT	CASSVNPKGTEAFF
NA	TRBV5-5	TRBJ1-5	NA	TGTGCCAGCAGCTTAATTTCGGGGGTTCAGCCCCAGCATTTT	CASSLISGVQPQHF